Below, 15 T cell receptor beta chains from the same sample are listed, as sequenced in a study of blood T cell repertoires in COVID-19. Using immunoSEQ multiplex PCR, the repertoire was profiled, and TCRdb retains in-frame clones only, with some absent. The sample carries around 84,000 clones, about 82% recorded once. The specimen was peripheral blood. These receptors came from a man at least 80 years old with active or convalescent COVID-19.

This clone was recorded only once. The chain has TRBV18 and TRBJ2-2, with a tentative D call TRBD1 (6 bases). This CDR3 comprises 17 residues. The V end was cut by 4 bases, the J end by 0 bases, with 15 bases between. Germline V gene data show CDR1 as KGHSH and CDR2 as LQKENI. The CDR3 region is CASSLRRDTPNTGELFF. The CDR3 nucleotides read TGTGCCAGCTCACTCCGCCGGGACACCCCGAACACCGGGGAGCTGTTTTTT.

This chain uses TRBV20-1 with TRBJ1-3, with unresolved D. The CDR3 totals 10 residues. CDR1 DFQATT and CDR2 SNEGSKA come from the germline V gene (reference sequence). Trimming removed 1 base at V and 8 bases at J, with 3 bases between. CDR3 sequence reads: CSARADTIYF. The CDR3 DNA is TGCAGTGCTAGAGCAGACACCATATATTTT.

This clone was recorded only once. The chain carries TRBV11-3 and TRBJ1-4; possibly TRBD1 for D (6 bases). The ends were cut back, 5 bases at V and 7 bases at J, with 11 bases in the middle. The CDR3 sequence is 13 residues long. Per the germline V gene, CDR1 is SGHNT and CDR2 is YENEEA. CDR3 nucleotide sequence: TGTGCCAGCAGCACAGGGAGCGGTGAAAAACTGTTTTTT. It specifies CASSTGSGEKLFF. Complete variable domain (other parts from reference TRBV11-3 and TRBJ1-4): EAGVVQSPRYKIIEKKQPVAFWCNPISGHNTLYWYLQNLGQGPELLIRYENEEAVDDSQLPKDRFSAERLKGVDSTLKIQPAELGDSAVYLCASSTGSGEKLFFGSGTQLSVL.

The rearrangement joins TRBV5-6 to TRBJ2-2; 7 bases map to TRBD1. The V segment lost 6 bases and the J segment 3 bases; nucleotides outside the gene matches: 8. This CDR3 is built from 15 residues. CDR1 is SGHDT, CDR2 YYEEEE, per germline. The CDR3 reads CASNSAGTDTGELFF. The CDR3 bases are TGTGCCAGCAACTCTGCTGGGACAGACACCGGGGAGCTGTTTTTT.

The gene calls are TRBV5-1 and TRBJ1-4; D is perhaps TRBD1 (6 bases). This CDR3 is 15 amino acids long. The V end was cut by 3 bases, the J end by 4 bases, with 13 bases between. Germline CDR1 is SGHRS and CDR2 is YFSETQ. The CDR3 DNA sequence: TGCGCCAGCAGCTCACAGGGCCGGGGTAATGAAAAACTGTTTTTT. As protein: CASSSQGRGNEKLFF. The variable domain in full, with the rest retrieved from reference TRBV5-1 and TRBJ1-4, is KAGVTQTPRYLIKTRGQQVTLSCSPISGHRSVSWYQQTPGQGLQFLFEYFSETQRNKGNFPGRFSGRQFSNSRSEMNVSTLELGDSALYLCASSSQGRGNEKLFFGSGTQLSVL.

This chain links TRBV7-9 with TRBJ1-2, with D unresolved. The CDR3 runs to 12 residues. V was trimmed by 5 bases and J by 3 bases, leaving 7 bases between them. Germline values: CDR1 SEHNR, CDR2 FQNEAQ (reference sequence). CDR3 protein: CASSHGDYGYTF. As DNA, the CDR3 is TGTGCCAGCAGCCACGGAGACTATGGCTACACCTTC. Full variable domain (missing parts from reference TRBV7-9 and TRBJ1-2): DTGVSQNPRHKITKRGQNVTFRCDPISEHNRLYWYRQTLGQGPEFLTYFQNEAQLEKSRLLSDRFSAERPKGSFSTLEIQRTEQGDSAMYLCASSHGDYGYTFGSGTRLTVV.

J is TRBJ2-2 and V is TRBV5-4; TRBD1 agrees at 9 bases. The CDR3 loop spans 16 amino acids. The ends lost 2 bases at V and 1 base at J; junction bases unmatched: 3. CDR1 and CDR2 from the germline V gene are SGHNT and YYREEE (reference sequence). The CDR3: CASSFLTGGNTGELFF. CDR3 sequence (DNA): TGTGCCAGCAGCTTTTTGACAGGGGGGAACACCGGGGAGCTGTTTTTT. The variable domain in full, with the rest retrieved from reference TRBV5-4 and TRBJ2-2, is ETGVTQSPTHLIKTRGQQVTLRCSSQSGHNTVSWYQQALGQGPQFIFQYYREEENGRGNFPPRFSGLQFPNYSSELNVNALELDDSALYLCASSFLTGGNTGELFFGEGSRLTVL.

The CDR3 DNA is TGTGCCAGCAGACGGACAGGGTCTGGCTACACCTTC. Encoded protein: CASRRTGSGYTF. V usage is TRBV28 and J usage is TRBJ1-2; the match to TRBD1 covers 8 bases. The CDR3 loop spans 12 amino acids. Looked up from germline, CDR1 is MDHEN and CDR2 is SYDVKM. The V gene end was trimmed by 6 bases and the J gene end by 7 bases; junction bases not matched to a gene: 4.

The CDR3 spells CASSPNAGTRVSGYV. CDR3 nucleotides: TGTGCCAGCAGCCCCAACGCAGGGACTAGAGTTAGCGGGTACGTC. This chain connects TRBV5-5 to TRBJ2-7; 8 bases agree with TRBD2. Germline CDR1 SGHKS, CDR2 YYEKEE (reference sequence). With 4 bases clipped from V and 12 bases from J, the junction kept 18 bases outside the gene matches. The CDR3 runs to 15 residues.

This chain uses TRBV27 with TRBJ2-3; 7 bases map to TRBD1. This CDR3 spans 15 amino acids. Looked up from germline, CDR1 is MNHEY and CDR2 is SMNVEV (reference sequence). The J segment lost 2 bases and the V segment lost 4 bases, leaving 6 bases of the junction unmatched. CDR3 region: CASSSNRGITDTQYF. The CDR3 region has the DNA TGTGCCAGCAGTTCCAACAGGGGAATCACAGATACGCAGTATTTT.

The gene calls are TRBV19 and TRBJ1-1; D remains ambiguous. The V gene lost 3 bases and the J gene lost 2 bases, with 16 bases spanning the gap. CDR1 and CDR2 (germline): LNHDA, SQIVND (reference sequence). The CDR3 covers 16 residues. CDR3 in amino acids: CASSMGGSRGNTEAFF. CDR3 bases: TGTGCCAGTAGTATGGGAGGCAGCCGGGGAAACACTGAAGCTTTCTTT.

The chain recombines TRBV30 with TRBJ2-2, with 7 nucleotides matching TRBD2. J gave up 6 bases and V 5 bases, and 6 bases lay outside the gene matches. The CDR3 loop spans 13 amino acids. From germline, CDR1 is GTSNPN and CDR2 SVGIG (reference sequence). CDR3 protein: CAWQGAGAGELFF. CDR3 nucleotides: TGTGCCTGGCAAGGGGCGGGAGCCGGGGAGCTGTTTTTT.

The chain is built from TRBV5-1 and TRBJ2-2, with TRBD2 matching 9 bases. Germline V gene lookup returns CDR1 SGHRS and CDR2 YFSETQ. CDR3 length equals 16 residues. The V and J ends lost 2 bases and 2 bases, in that order; junction bases with no gene match: 4. As DNA, the CDR3 is TGCGCCAGCAGCTTAATAGCGGGGGTAAACACCGGGGAGCTGTTTTTT. It yields the protein CASSLIAGVNTGELFF.

The chain has TRBV27 and TRBJ2-2; TRBD1 agrees at 9 bases. Germline V gives CDR1 MNHEY, CDR2 SMNVEV (reference sequence). This CDR3 comprises 16 residues. The V segment lost 5 bases and the J segment 6 bases; nucleotides outside the gene matches: 10. The CDR3 region is CASSPWGTGKPGELFF. The CDR3, as DNA: TGTGCCAGCAGTCCATGGGGGACAGGGAAGCCCGGGGAGCTGTTTTTT.

This rearrangement joins TRBV2 to TRBJ1-4; D is unclear. V lost 4 bases to trimming and J lost 6 bases, with 15 bases between them. Germline CDR1 SNHLY, CDR2 FYNNEI. This CDR3 region has 15 residues. CDR3 nucleotide sequence: TGTGCCAGCAGTGGGGGAGCCGGGAGAGATGAAAAACTGTTTTTT. This gives the protein CASSGGAGRDEKLFF.